This T cell receptor beta chain emerged from a study of response to subunit inactivated influenza vaccine. Notes on the study in general: Authors suggested seasonal influenza vaccinations each recruit few new T cells.

TCRdb re-called the RT-PCR reads with MiXCR, one entry per CDR3 protein. The data show fewer than 800,000 distinct CDR3 sequences, about 15% seen once. With respect to this clonotype: Its antigen is not identified.

This CDR3 spans 12 amino acids. Sequences were derived from PBMCs from blood, sampled 12 days after vaccination. The receptor was isolated from a man aged 45-60 years who received an inactivated influenza vaccine. The chain links TRBV12-3 or TRBV12-4 to TRBJ2-1, with TRBD2 matching over 11 bases. Written as DNA, the CDR3 is TGTACTAGCGGGAGTGGGTACAATGAGCAGTTCTTC. Translating it yields CTSGSGYNEQFF.